Each of the 9 T cell receptor beta chains below was sequenced from the same sample in a study of blood T cell repertoires in COVID-19. Assay used: immunoSEQ multiplex PCR; TCRdb lists only in-frame clones, some missing. Of 150,000 to 200,000 clones listed, 82% are singletons. The sequenced material came from PBMCs or T cells enriched from blood (not recorded which). The receptors here all came from a man in his sixties who had recovered from COVID-19.

The genes are TRBV7-3 and TRBJ2-1, with 14 positions matching TRBD2. The CDR3 runs 18 residues. Germline V gene data show CDR1 as SGHTA and CDR2 as FQGTGA. Trimming took 1 base from V and 8 from J; bases not matched to a gene: 10. The CDR3 nucleotides read TGTGCCAGCAGCTTAATGAGGCGGACTAGCGGGGGGATGGATGAGCAGTTCTTC. Translating it yields CASSLMRRTSGGMDEQFF.

The chain combines TRBV4-1 with TRBJ1-5; D gene ambiguous. The V end was cut by 0 bases, the J end by 1 base, with 10 bases between. This CDR3 has 16 residues. Germline values: CDR1 MGHRA, CDR2 YSYEKL. The CDR3 region is CASSQDPGNSNQPQHF. For the CDR3, the DNA is TGCGCCAGCAGCCAAGACCCGGGAAACAGCAATCAGCCCCAGCATTTT.

V is TRBV9 and J is TRBJ2-6, with 8 bases aligning to TRBD1. The CDR3 covers 20 residues. The junction had 15 bases not matched to a gene; V was cut back by 3 bases and J by 1 base. Germline lookup yields CDR1 SGDLS and CDR2 YYNGEE. The CDR3 protein is CASSDRQGTVVVSGANVLTF. The CDR3 DNA is TGTGCCAGCAGCGACCGACAGGGGACGGTCGTTGTGTCTGGGGCCAACGTCCTGACTTTC.

This chain connects TRBV27 to TRBJ1-4; 7 bases fit TRBD1. Germline V gene data show CDR1 as MNHEY and CDR2 as SMNVEV (reference sequence). The CDR3 sequence is 16 residues long. J was trimmed by 0 bases and V by 6 bases; bases with no gene match: 7. CDR3: CASRAGQFATNEKLFF. DNA of the CDR3: TGTGCCAGCAGGGCGGGACAGTTTGCAACTAATGAAAAACTGTTTTTT.

The CDR3 loop is CAPGGEFRYEQYF. The DNA for the CDR3 is TGTGCCCCCGGCGGTGAGTTTCGCTACGAGCAGTACTTC. This chain connects TRBV6-5 to TRBJ2-7, with unresolved D. This CDR3 contains 13 residues. The V gene lost 11 bases and the J gene lost 3 bases, with 17 bases spanning the gap. CDR1 is MNHEY, CDR2 SVGAGI, per germline.

This clone was picked up a small number of times. The chain has TRBV6-1 and TRBJ1-1, with D possibly being TRBD1 (5 bases). The germline gives CDR1 MNHNS, CDR2 SASEGT. The CDR3 extends over 12 amino acids. Trimming left V 7 bases short and J 6 bases short, with 12 bases between. The CDR3 bases are TGTGCCAGCATTCGGGGGGGGGCTGAAGCTTTCTTT. Amino acid sequence: CASIRGGAEAFF.

V gene TRBV9 combines with J gene TRBJ1-1; 7 bases are shared with TRBD1. The CDR3 runs to 14 residues. The trim removed 0 bases at V and 7 bases at J, leaving 6 bases unmatched. Germline lookup yields CDR1 SGDLS and CDR2 YYNGEE. The DNA of the CDR3 is TGTGCCAGCAGCGTAGGTGCTGGACAGGATGAAGCTTTCTTT. Translated, it gives CASSVGAGQDEAFF.

This clone occurred once. The chain uses TRBV5-1 and TRBJ2-5, with TRBD1 as a possible D gene (5 bases). CDR3 length: 15 amino acids. The germline V and J ends were trimmed by 1 base and 0 bases, with 10 bases remaining between them. Germline V lookup: CDR1 SGHRS, CDR2 YFSETQ. CDR3 protein: CASSLLGDYQETQYF. The CDR3 coding sequence is TGCGCCAGCAGCTTGTTAGGGGATTACCAAGAGACCCAGTACTTC.

This chain uses TRBV2 with TRBJ2-2, with TRBD1 as a possible D gene (6 bases). CDR3 length: 16 residues. Germline loops: CDR1 SNHLY, CDR2 FYNNEI. The V gene lost 2 bases and the J gene lost 0 bases, with 10 bases spanning the gap. The CDR3 DNA reads as TGTGCCAGCAGTGAATATGACAGGTCGAACACCGGGGAGCTGTTTTTT. It is translated as CASSEYDRSNTGELFF.